A single sample gave rise to the 9 T cell receptor beta chains below, sequenced in a study of vaccination effects on CD4 cells after COVID-19. The culture ran for approximately 11 days before CD4+ T cells were isolated. The data were produced by immunoSEQ multiplex PCR, yet TCRdb's version contains in-frame clones alone and is incomplete. Found here are tens of thousands of clones, 60% to 85% of them singletons; the top ten hold around 3.3%. These receptors' antigens are unknown. The sample was CD4+ T cells from PBMCs cultured without peptide, taken before COVID-19 vaccination. These receptors came from a human donor who received a COVID-19 vaccine.

This sequence joins TRBV3-1 (or the pseudogene TRBV3-2) and TRBJ2-3; 8 positions match TRBD1. Germline assignment: CDR1 LGHDT and CDR2 YNNKEL (reference sequence). This CDR3 has 15 residues. The V and J ends lost 4 bases and 2 bases, in that order; junction bases with no gene match: 5. The CDR3 DNA reads TGTGCCAGCAGCCTGCGGACAGGGTTCACAGATACGCAGTATTTT. Its protein product is CASSLRTGFTDTQYF.

By sample fraction, this clone is medium-sized. The V gene is TRBV21-1, the J gene TRBJ2-7; the D call in the table, TRBD1, was not verified against the DNA. TRBV21-1 is marked as a pseudogene. The CDR3 consists of 15 residues. CDR3 sequence: CASSRTGEIPYEQYV. CDR3 sequence (DNA): TGTGCCAGCAGCAGGACAGGGGAAATCCCCTACGAGCAGTACGTC.

The chain is built from TRBV19 and TRBJ1-5; 8 nucleotides line up with TRBD1. With V trimmed by 6 bases and J by 9 bases, 10 bases remained unmatched. Germline lookup yields CDR1 LNHDA and CDR2 SQIVND (reference sequence). The CDR3 contains 14 residues. CDR3 residues: CASRRTGQIRPQHF. CDR3 nucleotide sequence: TGTGCCAGTAGGCGGACAGGGCAGATACGGCCCCAGCATTTT.

The chain carries TRBV2 and TRBJ1-6; D unresolved. Trimming pared 6 bases from V and 8 bases from J, leaving 14 bases between. The CDR3 sequence is 14 residues long. Per germline, CDR1 SNHLY and CDR2 FYNNEI. CDR3 bases: TGTGCCAGCAGAGTCGATCCAAGGGATTCACCCCTCCACTTT. This gives the protein CASRVDPRDSPLHF.

The V gene is TRBV6-5, the J gene TRBJ2-3; maybe TRBD2 (7 bases). The germline V and J ends were trimmed by 6 bases and 5 bases, with 18 bases remaining between them. This CDR3 comprises 15 residues. From germline, CDR1 is MNHEY and CDR2 SVGAGI. The CDR3 sequence: CASRGGDIRGDTQYF. Written as DNA, the CDR3 is TGTGCCAGCAGGGGAGGGGACATTCGGGGAGATACGCAGTATTTT.

The chain is built from TRBV5-1 and TRBJ1-1; D is uncertain. The germline gives CDR1 SGHRS, CDR2 YFSETQ. Between the trimmed V and J ends, which lost 4 bases and 9 bases, there was a span of 16 bases. CDR3 size: 13 residues. In DNA, the CDR3 is TGCGCCAGCAGCAACGAAGACACTTCCAAAGCTTTCTTT. This sequence encodes CASSNEDTSKAFF.

The chain recombines TRBV5-1 with TRBJ2-2, with 10 bases identical to TRBD2. This CDR3 is built from 16 residues. Losses at the gene ends were 0 bases for V and 5 bases for J; bases not matched to a gene: 4. Germline CDR1 is SGHRS and CDR2 is YFSETQ. The DNA of the CDR3 is TGCGCCAGCAGCTTGGCCCCTAGCGGGGGAACCGGGGAGCTGTTTTTT. Its protein product is CASSLAPSGGTGELFF.

This clone was detected once. The rearrangement links TRBV29-1 to TRBJ2-3; D unclear. Trimming removed 3 bases from V and 0 bases from J, with 10 bases in between. Germline values: CDR1 SQVTM, CDR2 ANQGSEA. The CDR3 consists of 14 residues. CDR3 bases: TGCAGCGTTGAGAACGGATTTAGCACAGATACGCAGTATTTT. Translation gives CSVENGFSTDTQYF.

This clone was found a few times. The V and J genes are TRBV5-1 and TRBJ2-1; TRBD2 agrees at 9 bases. V was pared by 7 bases and J by 0 bases, with 8 bases of the junction left unmatched. Per germline, CDR1 SGHRS and CDR2 YFSETQ. The CDR3 has 16 residues. CDR3 DNA: TGCGCCAGCTCCCCCTTTAGCGGGGGCTCCTACAATGAGCAGTTCTTC. This codes for CASSPFSGGSYNEQFF.